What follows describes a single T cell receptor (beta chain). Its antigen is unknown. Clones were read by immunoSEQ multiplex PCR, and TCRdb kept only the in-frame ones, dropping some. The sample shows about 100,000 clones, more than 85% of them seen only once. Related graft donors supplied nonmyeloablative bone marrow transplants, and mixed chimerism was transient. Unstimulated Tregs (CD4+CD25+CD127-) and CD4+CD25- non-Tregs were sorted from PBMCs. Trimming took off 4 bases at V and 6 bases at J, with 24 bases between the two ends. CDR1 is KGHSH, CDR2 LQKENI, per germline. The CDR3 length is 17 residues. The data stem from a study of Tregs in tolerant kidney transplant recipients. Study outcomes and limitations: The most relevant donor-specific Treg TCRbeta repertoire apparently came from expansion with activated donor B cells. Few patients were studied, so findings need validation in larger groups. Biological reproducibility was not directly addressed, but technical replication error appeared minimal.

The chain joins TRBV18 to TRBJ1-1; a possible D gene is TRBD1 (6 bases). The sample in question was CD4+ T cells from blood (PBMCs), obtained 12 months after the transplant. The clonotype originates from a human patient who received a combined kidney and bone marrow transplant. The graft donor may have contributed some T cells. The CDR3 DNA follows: TGTGCCAGCTCACACCAACCGCGGCCAGGGGCGCAGGCTGAAGCTTTCTTT. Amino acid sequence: CASSHQPRPGAQAEAFF.